The text below deals with one TCR beta chain. These data are taken from a study of blood T cell repertoires in COVID-19. Study at large: Collection of acute and convalescent COVID-19 samples took place in the United States, Italy and Spain. The analysed material was cDNA or gDNA that came from T cells, B-cell-depleted T cells, or PBMCs.

Authors' data handling: Estimation of nucleated cell counts relied on the amplification of reference gene primers. Profiling relied on immunoSEQ multiplex PCR, and the TCRdb table lists in-frame clones only, not all of them. V, J and clone size reflect that table, while D and trimming were determined from the DNA. The repertoire holds about 49,000 clones, with 75% to 85% as singletons. V shed 0 bases and J 4 bases; nucleotides not matched to a gene: 6. Germline CDR1 and CDR2: SGHRS and YFSETQ. This CDR3 contains 16 residues. The specimen was peripheral blood. The V call is TRBV5-1, the J call TRBJ1-4, with 7 nucleotides matching TRBD1. The clonotype was recovered from a woman aged 55-69 years with acute or convalescent COVID-19. CDR3 sequence: CASSLGFGTDNEKLFF. The CDR3 region has the DNA TGCGCCAGCAGCTTGGGGTTCGGGACAGATAATGAAAAACTGTTTTTT.